This is a list of T cell receptor beta chains from one sample in a study of radiation and T cells in renal cell carcinoma. Measured with immunoSEQ multiplex PCR; TCRdb has only the in-frame clones, and not every one. Here the sample spans 110,000 to 150,000 clones, more than 70% being singletons. The sequencing here drew on blood, taken from a patient whose treatment included radiotherapy and nephrectomy. The receptors here all came from a woman in her forties or fifties with renal cell carcinoma. Each CDR3 is given with its conserved first and last residue. D genes are given only for firm matches. Some rows have no size entry. The others give once, few or many, or a class for an expanded clone.

CDR3 DNA | CDR3 protein | D gene | J gene | clone size | V gene
TGTGCCAGCAGCGTTTCCGGGACAGGGCTCGGCAATGAGCAGTTCTTC | CASSVSGTGLGNEQFF | TRBD1 | TRBJ2-1 | . | TRBV7-8
TGTGCCAGCTCACGTGACAGGTTAAACACTGAAGCTTTCTTT | CASSRDRLNTEAFF | . | TRBJ1-1 | few | TRBV18
TGTGCCAGCAGCTTGTTAAGGGCTGAAGCTTTCTTT | CASSLLRAEAFF | . | TRBJ1-1 | . | TRBV5-8
TGCGCCAGCAGCCCGTGGATGACTAACTATGGCTACACCTTC | CASSPWMTNYGYTF | . | TRBJ1-2 | . | TRBV5-1
TGTGCCAGCACCCAGGGGGGCGGTCAGGGGAATCAGCCCCAGCATTTT | CASTQGGGQGNQPQHF | TRBD1 | TRBJ1-5 | . | TRBV6-6
TGTGCCAGCAGCGCCGGACAGGGGATCGGGGAGCTGTTTTTT | CASSAGQGIGELFF | TRBD1 | TRBJ2-2 | . | TRBV7-3
TGTGCCAGCAGCCAAGATCTTGAAGGGACAGTCACCTTC | CASSQDLEGTVTF | TRBD1 | TRBJ1-2 | . | TRBV14
TGTGCCAGCAGTGAGGAGGCAGGTACCCACTATGGCTACACCTTC | CASSEEAGTHYGYTF | . | TRBJ1-2 | . | TRBV2
TGTGCCAGCACCTTGAATTCACCCCTCCACTTT | CASTLNSPLHF | . | TRBJ1-6 | . | TRBV6-1
TGTGCCAGCAGCTCCCAAAGCGGGGGGGTCACAGATACGCAGTATTTT | CASSSQSGGVTDTQYF | TRBD2 | TRBJ2-3 | . | TRBV9
TGTGCCAGCAGTTGGGGGACAAGGGAGAACTATGGCTACACCTTC | CASSWGTRENYGYTF | . | TRBJ1-2 | . | TRBV5-6
TGTGCCAGCAGCTTCATTGCTGGGACGGGGGCCAGGGAGACCCAGTACTTC | CASSFIAGTGARETQYF | . | TRBJ2-5 | few | TRBV7-6
TGCAGCGTTCTGGGACTCCCGAACACTGAAGCTTTCTTT | CSVLGLPNTEAFF | . | TRBJ1-1 | . | TRBV29-1
TGCGCCAGCAGCTTGCCCAGGGGCTCCCTTAAACAGAACAACAATGAGCAGTTCTTC | CASSLPRGSLKQNNNEQFF | . | TRBJ2-1 | . | TRBV5-1
TGCGCCAGCAGCCAAGAATCTGATTCCTACGAGCAGTACTTC | CASSQESDSYEQYF | . | TRBJ2-7 | . | TRBV4-3
TGTGCCAGCAGCGGGACACCCTACGAGCAGTACTTC | CASSGTPYEQYF | . | TRBJ2-7 | . | TRBV2
TGTGCCAGCAGTGAAGTCTGGGGGCAGAGGGAGACCCAGTACTTC | CASSEVWGQRETQYF | . | TRBJ2-5 | . | TRBV6-1
TGTGCCAGCAGTCCATCAGGGGCAGATCAGCCCCAGCATTTT | CASSPSGADQPQHF | . | TRBJ1-5 | once | TRBV6-1
TGTGCCAGCAGTTTACAGGGTAATCAGCCCCAGCATTTT | CASSLQGNQPQHF | . | TRBJ1-5 | . | TRBV6-1
TGTGCCAGCAGCGCCCACGACAGGGTCTCTGAAGCTTTCTTT | CASSAHDRVSEAFF | TRBD1 | TRBJ1-1 | . | TRBV9
TGCGCCAGCAGCCAAAACACTGAAGCTTTCTTT | CASSQNTEAFF | . | TRBJ1-1 | . | TRBV5-1
TGTGCCAGCAGGACGGGACAGGGACAAGGGGGCGAGCAGTACTTC | CASRTGQGQGGEQYF | TRBD1 | TRBJ2-7 | . | TRBV5-4
TGTGCCAGCAGCTGGGGGACTAGCGGCTACGAGCAGTACTTC | CASSWGTSGYEQYF | TRBD2 | TRBJ2-7 | . | TRBV11-2
TGTGCCAGCAGCTTAAAACCATCGACAGGCACTGAAGCTTTCTTT | CASSLKPSTGTEAFF | . | TRBJ1-1 | . | TRBV7-9
TGCGCCAGCAGCTTGGGAGGGGGCACCTACAATGAGCAGTTCTTC | CASSLGGGTYNEQFF | TRBD1 | TRBJ2-1 | . | TRBV5-1
TGTGCCAGCAGTTGGGGGGCGACAGGGAATGGCTACACCTTC | CASSWGATGNGYTF | TRBD1 | TRBJ1-2 | . | TRBV2